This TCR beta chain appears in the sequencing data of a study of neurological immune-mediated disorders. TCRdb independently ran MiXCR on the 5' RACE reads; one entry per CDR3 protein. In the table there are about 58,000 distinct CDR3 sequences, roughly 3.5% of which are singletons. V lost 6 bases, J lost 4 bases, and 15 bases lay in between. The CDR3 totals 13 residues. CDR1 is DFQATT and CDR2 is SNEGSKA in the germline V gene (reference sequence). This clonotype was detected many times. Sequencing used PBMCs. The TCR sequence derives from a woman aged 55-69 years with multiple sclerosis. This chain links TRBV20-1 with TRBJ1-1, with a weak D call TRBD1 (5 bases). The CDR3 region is CSAPSGGPTEAFF. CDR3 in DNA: TGCAGTGCCCCTTCCGGGGGACCCACTGAAGCTTTCTTT.